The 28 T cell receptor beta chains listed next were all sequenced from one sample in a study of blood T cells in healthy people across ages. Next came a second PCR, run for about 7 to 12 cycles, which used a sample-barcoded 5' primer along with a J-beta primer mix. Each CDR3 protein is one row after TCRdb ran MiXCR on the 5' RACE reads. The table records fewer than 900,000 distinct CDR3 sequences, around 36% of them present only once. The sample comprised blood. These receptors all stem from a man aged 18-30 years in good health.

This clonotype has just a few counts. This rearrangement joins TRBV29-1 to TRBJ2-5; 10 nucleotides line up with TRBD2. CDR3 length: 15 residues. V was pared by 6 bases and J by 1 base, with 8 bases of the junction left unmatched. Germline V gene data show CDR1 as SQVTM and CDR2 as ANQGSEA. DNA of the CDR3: TGCAGCGTGCGGGCCGGGACTAGCGCCCAAGAGACCCAGTACTTC. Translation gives CSVRAGTSAQETQYF.

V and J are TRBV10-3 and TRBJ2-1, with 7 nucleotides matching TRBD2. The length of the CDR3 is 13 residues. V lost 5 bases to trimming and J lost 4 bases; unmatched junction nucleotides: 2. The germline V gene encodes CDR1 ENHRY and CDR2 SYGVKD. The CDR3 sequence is CAISSGTYNEQFF. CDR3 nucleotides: TGTGCCATCAGTAGCGGGACGTACAATGAGCAGTTCTTC.

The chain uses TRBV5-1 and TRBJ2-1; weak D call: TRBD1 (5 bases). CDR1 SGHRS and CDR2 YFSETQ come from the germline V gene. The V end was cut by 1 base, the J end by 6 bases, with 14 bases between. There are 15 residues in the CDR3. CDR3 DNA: TGCGCCAGCAGCTTGTTGGCAGGGCCTCCCAATGAGCAGTTCTTC. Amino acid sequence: CASSLLAGPPNEQFF.

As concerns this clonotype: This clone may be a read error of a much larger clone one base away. The CDR3 here is CASSLLLRSGTQYF. For the CDR3, the DNA is TGTGCCAGCAGCTTACTTCTTCGGAGCGGGACCCAGTACTTC. The chain is built from TRBV7-2 and TRBJ2-5; weak D call: TRBD2 (5 bases). This CDR3 spans 14 amino acids. Germline V CDR1 and CDR2: SGHTA, FQGNSA. Trimming removed 2 bases at V and 7 bases at J, with 14 bases between.

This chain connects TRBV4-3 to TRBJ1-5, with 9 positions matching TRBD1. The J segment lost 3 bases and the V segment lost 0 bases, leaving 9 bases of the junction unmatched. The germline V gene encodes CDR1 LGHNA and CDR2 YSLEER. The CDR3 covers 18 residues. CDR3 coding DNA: TGCGCCAGCAGCCAAGATCGAAGGACAGGGGTTGCCAATCAGCCCCAGCATTTT. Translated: CASSQDRRTGVANQPQHF.

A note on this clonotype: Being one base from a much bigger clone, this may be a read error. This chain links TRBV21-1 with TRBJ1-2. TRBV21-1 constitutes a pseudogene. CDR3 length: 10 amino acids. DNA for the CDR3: TGTGCCAGCACAGATGAGGGCTACACCTTC. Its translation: CASTDEGYTF.

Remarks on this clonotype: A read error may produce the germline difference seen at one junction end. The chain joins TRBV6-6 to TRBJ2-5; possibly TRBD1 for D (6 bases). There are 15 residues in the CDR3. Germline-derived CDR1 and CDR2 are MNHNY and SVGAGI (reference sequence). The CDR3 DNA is TGTGTCAGCAGTTTCTCGCAGGGACACAGAGAGACCCAGTACTTC. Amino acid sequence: CVSSFSQGHRETQYF.

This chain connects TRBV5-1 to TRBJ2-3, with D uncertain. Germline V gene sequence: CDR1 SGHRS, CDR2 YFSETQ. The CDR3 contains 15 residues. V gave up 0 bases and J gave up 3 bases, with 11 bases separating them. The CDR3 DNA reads TGCGCCAGCAGCTTGGCCCAGCCTGAGACAGATACGCAGTATTTT. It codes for CASSLAQPETDTQYF. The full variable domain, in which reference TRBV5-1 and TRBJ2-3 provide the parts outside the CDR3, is KAGVTQTPRYLIKTRGQQVTLSCSPISGHRSVSWYQQTPGQGLQFLFEYFSETQRNKGNFPGRFSGRQFSNSRSEMNVSTLELGDSALYLCASSLAQPETDTQYFGPGTRLTVL.

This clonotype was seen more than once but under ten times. Written as DNA, the CDR3 is TGTGCCAGCAGCTCCTACGGGGGGATAGGGAACAATGAGCAGTTCTTC. Amino acids: CASSSYGGIGNNEQFF. The chain is built from TRBV9 and TRBJ2-1; TRBD2 matches at 7 bases. The CDR3 is 16 residues long. In germline, CDR1 is SGDLS, CDR2 YYNGEE. V dropped 4 bases and J dropped 5; count of bases not matched to a gene: 12.

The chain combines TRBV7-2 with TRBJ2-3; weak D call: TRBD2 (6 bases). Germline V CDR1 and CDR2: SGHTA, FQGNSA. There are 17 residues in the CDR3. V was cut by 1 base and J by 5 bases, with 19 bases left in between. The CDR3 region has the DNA TGTGCCAGCAGCTTAGATGGGGCGGGGCCGCGAAGAGATACGCAGTATTTT. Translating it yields CASSLDGAGPRRDTQYF. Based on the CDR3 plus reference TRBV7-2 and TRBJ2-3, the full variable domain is GAGVSQSPSNKVTEKGKDVELRCDPISGHTALYWYRQSLGQGLEFLIYFQGNSAPDKSGLPSDRFSAERTGGSVSTLTIQRTQQEDSAVYLCASSLDGAGPRRDTQYFGPGTRLTVL.

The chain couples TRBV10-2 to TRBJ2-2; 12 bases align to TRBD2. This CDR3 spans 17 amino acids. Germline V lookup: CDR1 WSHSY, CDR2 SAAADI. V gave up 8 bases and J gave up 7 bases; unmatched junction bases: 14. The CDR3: CASLRWTSGVSGGELFF. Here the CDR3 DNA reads TGCGCCAGCCTCCGATGGACTAGCGGGGTTAGTGGCGGGGAGCTGTTTTTT.

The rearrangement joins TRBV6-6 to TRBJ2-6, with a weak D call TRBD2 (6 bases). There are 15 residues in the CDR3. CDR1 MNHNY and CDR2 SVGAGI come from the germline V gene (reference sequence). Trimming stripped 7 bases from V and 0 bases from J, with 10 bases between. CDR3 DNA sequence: TGTGCCAGCACCGGAGGGAGCTCTGGGGCCAACGTCCTGACTTTC. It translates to CASTGGSSGANVLTF.

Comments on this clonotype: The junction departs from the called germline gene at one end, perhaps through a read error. Here the CDR3 DNA reads TGCAGTGCTAGTGACCCCTACAATGGGCAGTTCTTC. Amino acids: CSASDPYNGQFF. The rearrangement joins TRBV20-1 to TRBJ2-1; D gene ambiguous. The CDR3 contains 12 residues. Germline V CDR1 and CDR2: DFQATT, SNEGSKA (reference sequence).

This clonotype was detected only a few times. The CDR3 here is CAIDRQGTEAFF. In DNA form, the CDR3 reads TGTGCCATCGACAGACAGGGCACTGAAGCTTTCTTT. The genes are TRBV6-1 and TRBJ1-1; 7 bases are a match to TRBD1. There are 12 residues in the CDR3. Germline loops: CDR1 MNHNS, CDR2 SASEGT. The V and J ends lost 10 bases and 4 bases, in that order; junction bases with no gene match: 6.

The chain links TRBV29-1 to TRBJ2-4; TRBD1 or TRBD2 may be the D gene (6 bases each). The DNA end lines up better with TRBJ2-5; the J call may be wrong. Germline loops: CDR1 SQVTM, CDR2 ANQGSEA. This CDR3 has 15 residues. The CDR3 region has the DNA TGCAGCGTTGGGCCGGGGGCCCCGGATTGGGAGACCCAGTACTTC. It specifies CSVGPGAPDWETQYF.

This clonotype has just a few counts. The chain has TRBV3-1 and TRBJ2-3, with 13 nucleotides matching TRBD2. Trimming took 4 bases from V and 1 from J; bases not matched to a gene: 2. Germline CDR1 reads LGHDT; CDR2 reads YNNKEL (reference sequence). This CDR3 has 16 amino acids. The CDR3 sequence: CASSPGLAGRTDTQYF. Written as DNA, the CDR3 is TGTGCCAGCAGCCCGGGACTAGCGGGACGCACAGATACGCAGTATTTT.

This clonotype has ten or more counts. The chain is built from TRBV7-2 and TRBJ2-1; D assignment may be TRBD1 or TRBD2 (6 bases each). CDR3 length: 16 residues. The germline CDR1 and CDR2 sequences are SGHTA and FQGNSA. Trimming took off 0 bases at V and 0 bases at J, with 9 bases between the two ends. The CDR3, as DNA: TGTGCCAGCAGCTTAGCCGGAGGGGGCTCCTACAATGAGCAGTTCTTC. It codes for CASSLAGGGSYNEQFF.

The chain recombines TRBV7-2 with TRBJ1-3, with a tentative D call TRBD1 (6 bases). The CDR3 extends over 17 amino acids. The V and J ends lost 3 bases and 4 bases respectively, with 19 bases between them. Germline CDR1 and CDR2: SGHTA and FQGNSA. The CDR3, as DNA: TGTGCCAGCAGCTTCCCGCAACAGGGAATTCCCGGAAACACCATATATTTT. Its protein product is CASSFPQQGIPGNTIYF. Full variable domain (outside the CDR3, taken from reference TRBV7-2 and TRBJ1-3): GAGVSQSPSNKVTEKGKDVELRCDPISGHTALYWYRQSLGQGLEFLIYFQGNSAPDKSGLPSDRFSAERTGGSVSTLTIQRTQQEDSAVYLCASSFPQQGIPGNTIYFGEGSWLTVV.

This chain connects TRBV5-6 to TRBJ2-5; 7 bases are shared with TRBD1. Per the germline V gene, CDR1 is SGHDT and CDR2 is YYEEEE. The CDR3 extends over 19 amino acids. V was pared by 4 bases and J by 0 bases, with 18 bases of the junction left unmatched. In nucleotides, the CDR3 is TGTGCCAGCAGCCCCACCCCGAGGACAGGCCCAGACTACCAAGAGACCCAGTACTTC. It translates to CASSPTPRTGPDYQETQYF.

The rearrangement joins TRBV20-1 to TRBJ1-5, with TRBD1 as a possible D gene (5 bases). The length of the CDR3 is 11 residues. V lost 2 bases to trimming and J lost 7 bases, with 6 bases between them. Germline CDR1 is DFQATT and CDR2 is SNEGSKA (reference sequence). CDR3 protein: CSARSGQPQHF. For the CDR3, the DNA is TGCAGTGCTAGATCAGGGCAGCCCCAGCATTTT.

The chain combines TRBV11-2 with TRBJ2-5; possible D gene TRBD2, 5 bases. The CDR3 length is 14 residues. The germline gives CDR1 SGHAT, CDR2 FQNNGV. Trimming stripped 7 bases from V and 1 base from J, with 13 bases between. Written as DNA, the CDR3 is TGTGCCAGCACCCCCGGGGAGTCCCAAGAGACCCAGTACTTC. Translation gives CASTPGESQETQYF.

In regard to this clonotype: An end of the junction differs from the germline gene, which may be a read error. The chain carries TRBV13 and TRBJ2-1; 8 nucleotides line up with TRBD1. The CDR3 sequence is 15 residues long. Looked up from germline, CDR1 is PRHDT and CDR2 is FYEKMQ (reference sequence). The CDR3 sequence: CTSSSRTGLYNEQFF. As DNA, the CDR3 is TGTACCAGCAGCTCACGGACAGGGCTCTACAATGAGCAGTTCTTC.

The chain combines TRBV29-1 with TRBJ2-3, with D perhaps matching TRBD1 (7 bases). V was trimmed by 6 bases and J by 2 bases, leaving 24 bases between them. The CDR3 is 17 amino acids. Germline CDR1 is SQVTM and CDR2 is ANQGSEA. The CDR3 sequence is CSVTRREGQDFTDTQYF. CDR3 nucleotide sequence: TGCAGCGTGACCAGGCGGGAAGGACAGGACTTCACAGATACGCAGTATTTT.

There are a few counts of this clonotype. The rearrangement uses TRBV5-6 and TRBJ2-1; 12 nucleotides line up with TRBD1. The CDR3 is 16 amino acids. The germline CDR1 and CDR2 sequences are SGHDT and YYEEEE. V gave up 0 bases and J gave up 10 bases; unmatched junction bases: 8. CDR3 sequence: CASSLAGGQGAREQFF. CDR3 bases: TGTGCCAGCAGCTTGGCGGGGGGACAGGGGGCTCGGGAGCAGTTCTTC.

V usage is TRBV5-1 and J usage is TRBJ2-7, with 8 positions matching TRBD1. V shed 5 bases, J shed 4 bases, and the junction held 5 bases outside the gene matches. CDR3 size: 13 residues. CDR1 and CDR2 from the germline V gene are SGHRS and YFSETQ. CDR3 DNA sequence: TGCGCCAGCAGAAAGGGACAGGAGTACGAGCAGTACTTC. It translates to CASRKGQEYEQYF.

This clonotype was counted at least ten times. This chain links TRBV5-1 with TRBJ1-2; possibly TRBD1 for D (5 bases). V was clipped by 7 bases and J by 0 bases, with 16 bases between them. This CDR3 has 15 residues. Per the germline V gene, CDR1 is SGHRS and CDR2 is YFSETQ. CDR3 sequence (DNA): TGCGCCAGCGCCCGAGACAGTATTCCTAACTATGGCTACACCTTC. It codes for CASARDSIPNYGYTF.

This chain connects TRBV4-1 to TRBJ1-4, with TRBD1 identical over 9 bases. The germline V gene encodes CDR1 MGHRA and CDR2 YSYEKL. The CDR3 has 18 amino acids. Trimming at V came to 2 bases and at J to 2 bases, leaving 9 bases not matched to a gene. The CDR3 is CASSQKILGTGTNEKLFF. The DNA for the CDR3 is TGCGCCAGCAGCCAAAAAATTTTGGGGACAGGGACTAATGAAAAACTGTTTTTT.

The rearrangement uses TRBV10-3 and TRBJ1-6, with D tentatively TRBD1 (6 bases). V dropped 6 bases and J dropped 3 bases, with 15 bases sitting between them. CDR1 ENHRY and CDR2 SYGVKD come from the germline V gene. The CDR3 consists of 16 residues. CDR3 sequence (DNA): TGTGCCATCAGGGATACAGGGCATAGCTATAATTCACCCCTCCACTTT. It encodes CAIRDTGHSYNSPLHF.